This T cell receptor (beta chain) was captured by sequencing in a study of vaccination and CD4 T cells after COVID-19. Study context: Post-COVID samples were collected a median around 100 days following diagnosis, spanning 35 to 161. Stimuli were overlapping spike peptide pools of SARS-CoV-2 and three common cold coronaviruses (HCoV-NL63, HCoV-OC43, HCoV-229E).

The Oncomine TCR Beta short-read assay sequenced DNA from cultured CD4+ T cells. TCRdb recomputed calls from the PCR reads with MiXCR, one row per CDR3 protein. Found here are approximately 17,000 distinct CDR3 sequences, about 60% of them singletons; the top ten hold 11%. As to this clonotype: Its antigen is not known.

Germline V gives CDR1 SSHAT, CDR2 FNYEAQ (reference sequence). This CDR3 contains 14 residues. V lost 5 bases to trimming and J lost 7 bases, with 14 bases between them. Study outcomes and limitations: Post-vaccination, and not before, a median approximately 85% of reactive clones appeared in convalescent patients.

Treatment denoted: roughly 10-day PBMC culture with coronavirus spike peptide pools or control peptides (ViraFEST assay). The V gene is TRBV7-7, the J gene TRBJ2-2; D is undetermined. The sequencing input was CD4+ T cells from blood, cultured in vitro. The sequence was obtained from a human donor who had recovered from COVID-19. In DNA form, the CDR3 reads TGTGCCAGCAGCCCCAGGCAGGTTGGCGGGGAGCTGTTTTTT. Its translation: CASSPRQVGGELFF.